Sequencing of this T cell receptor beta chain was carried out in a study of beta chain features in type 1 diabetes. Study-level information: Across all samples, fewer than 140 million sorted cells were examined.

Investigators reverse transcribed all isolated RNA, so they sequenced expressed TCRB transcripts. Data came from immunoSEQ multiplex PCR; TCRdb stores just in-frame clones and leaves some out. The sample shows over 300,000 clones, around 8.5% of them seen only once. CD45RO/CCR7/CD25/CD127/CD95/CD27 staining was used to isolate CD4+ naive, central memory, regulatory and stem cell-like memory cells by sorting. As concerns this clone: As yet, its antigen is unknown.

Regarding the study as a whole: Moderately but significantly shorter TCRB CDR3s were found in Type 1 diabetes patients in all four CD4+ subsets.

V trimming: 2 bases; J trimming: 8 bases; junction bases outside the gene matches: 1. The CDR3 spans 14 residues. Germline V CDR1 and CDR2: SGHDT, YYEEEE. Input material: central memory CD4+ T cells from blood. V and J are TRBV5-6 and TRBJ1-6, with TRBD1 matching over 10 bases. The clonotype originates from a man between 25 and 39 years old with type 1 diabetes. CDR3 in amino acids: CASSLGQGDSPLHF. In nucleotides, the CDR3 is TGTGCCAGCAGCTTAGGACAGGGGGATTCACCCCTCCACTTT.